The TCR beta chain under discussion was sequenced for a study of blood T cell repertoires in COVID-19. For the study at large: Whether acute or convalescent, the COVID-19 samples came from the United States, Italy and Spain. The cDNA or gDNA used as material had been derived from T cells, B-cell-depleted T cells, or PBMCs.

Profiled with immunoSEQ multiplex PCR; TCRdb holds only in-frame clones, not every one. Among about 87,000 clones listed, 80% to 90% were seen once. There are 12 residues in the CDR3. Trimming stripped 4 bases from V and 3 bases from J, with 9 bases between. Germline V gives CDR1 SQVTM, CDR2 ANQGSEA. Material for sequencing was peripheral blood. The chain links TRBV29-1 to TRBJ1-2, with D uncertain. The clonotype comes from a woman aged 60-75 years with acute or convalescent COVID-19. The CDR3 DNA follows: TGCAGCGTTGGGCTTATTCACTATGGCTACACCTTC. Translation gives CSVGLIHYGYTF.